One sample yielded the 32 T cell receptor beta chains listed below, sequenced in a study of T cells in narcolepsy. The method was immunoSEQ multiplex PCR; TCRdb's version includes in-frame clones alone and lacks a portion of them. The sample consists of 25,000 to 30,000 clones, more than 65% of them appearing once. Sequenced sample: memory (CD45RA-) CD4+ T cells from blood. Receptors were obtained from a human donor in good health.

This chain links TRBV4-1 with TRBJ2-5, with D perhaps matching TRBD2 (5 bases). V was cut by 4 bases and J by 5 bases, with 11 bases left in between. The CDR3 is 13 amino acids. Germline CDR1 MGHRA, CDR2 YSYEKL. The CDR3 DNA reads TGCGCCAGCAGCCGACTACCACGGGAGACCCAGTACTTC. It yields the protein CASSRLPRETQYF.

This clone has only a few counts. The chain has TRBV5-1 and TRBJ2-3; no clear D gene. The CDR3 covers 16 residues. Germline CDR1 SGHRS, CDR2 YFSETQ. V was clipped by 4 bases and J by 0 bases, with 15 bases between them. CDR3 in DNA: TGCGCCAGCAGCGGCGGATCCTACCGGAGCACAGATACGCAGTATTTT. Its protein is CASSGGSYRSTDTQYF.

This sequence joins TRBV6-7 and TRBJ2-1, with D perhaps TRBD1 (5 bases). TRBV6-7 falls under the ORF class, with uncertain function. CDR3 length: 16 residues. The V end lost 0 bases, the J end lost 0 bases, and 9 bases lay between the germline ends. The DNA of the CDR3 is TGTGCCAGCAGTTACTCGTACAGGCTCTCCTACAATGAGCAGTTCTTC. It encodes CASSYSYRLSYNEQFF.

The rearrangement links TRBV14 to TRBJ2-5, with 11 bases matching TRBD1. CDR1 is SGHDN, CDR2 FVKESK, per germline. The CDR3 has 15 residues. V lost 4 bases, J lost 5 bases, and 6 bases stayed unmatched. Here the CDR3 reads CASSPLDRGRETQYF. CDR3 sequence (DNA): TGTGCCAGCAGCCCTCTGGACAGGGGGCGGGAGACCCAGTACTTC.

This chain connects TRBV7-3 to TRBJ2-3; D may match TRBD1 or TRBD2 (5 bases each). The CDR3 totals 16 residues. Trimming left V 5 bases short and J 4 bases short, with 19 bases between. Germline V gene data show CDR1 as SGHTA and CDR2 as FQGTGA. The CDR3 loop is CASSRIPLRGADTQYF. The CDR3 DNA reads TGTGCCAGCAGCAGAATACCCCTCCGGGGCGCAGATACGCAGTATTTT.

J is TRBJ2-5 and V is TRBV6-1, with D hard to call. The V end was cut by 6 bases, the J end by 5 bases, with 10 bases between. Germline V gene lookup returns CDR1 MNHNS and CDR2 SASEGT. The CDR3 is made up of 12 amino acids. CDR3 loop: CASRGYGETQYF. The CDR3 DNA follows: TGTGCCAGCAGGGGGTATGGGGAGACCCAGTACTTC.

The chain links TRBV28 to TRBJ1-3; possible D gene TRBD1, 6 bases. Germline V gene data show CDR1 as MDHEN and CDR2 as SYDVKM. V was trimmed by 2 bases and J by 1 base, leaving 9 bases between them. The CDR3 is made up of 15 amino acids. The CDR3 sequence: CASSLGGQSGNTIYF. The CDR3 nucleotides are TGTGCCAGCAGTTTAGGGGGGCAATCTGGAAACACCATATATTTT.

The V call is TRBV7-8, the J call TRBJ1-1; 7 bases align to TRBD1. V lost 5 bases and J lost 3; bases outside the gene matches: 3. The CDR3 covers 13 residues. The germline CDR1 and CDR2 sequences are SGHVS and FQNEAQ. The CDR3 is CASSGTGDTEAFF. The CDR3 coding sequence is TGTGCCAGCAGCGGTACAGGGGACACTGAAGCTTTCTTT.

This clone has more than one count but fewer than ten. The rearrangement uses TRBV28 and TRBJ2-7; D remains ambiguous. V dropped 7 bases and J dropped 0 bases, with 13 bases sitting between them. The germline CDR1 and CDR2 sequences are MDHEN and SYDVKM. This CDR3 region has 14 residues. CDR3 sequence reads: CASNGPESSYEQYF. CDR3 in DNA: TGTGCCAGCAACGGACCGGAGAGCTCCTACGAGCAGTACTTC.

V is TRBV5-1 and J is TRBJ1-2; 7 bases match TRBD1. Germline V gene sequence: CDR1 SGHRS, CDR2 YFSETQ. The ends lost 4 bases at V and 3 bases at J; junction bases unmatched: 9. The CDR3 has 15 amino acids. The CDR3 DNA sequence: TGCGCCAGCAGCACTACAGGGGTCCAGGACTATGGCTACACCTTC. Protein sequence: CASSTTGVQDYGYTF.

The chain uses TRBV19 and TRBJ2-3; D is unclear. V was shortened by 7 bases and J by 0 bases, with 8 bases between the two germline ends. CDR3 length: 13 residues. CDR1 is LNHDA, CDR2 SQIVND, per germline (reference sequence). The CDR3 coding sequence is TGTGCCAGTATGAGCGCGAGCACAGATACGCAGTATTTT. Protein: CASMSASTDTQYF.

This clone was counted a single time. This chain connects TRBV5-4 to TRBJ2-7; the D gene is possibly TRBD2 (7 bases). V was shortened by 4 bases and J by 0 bases, with 17 bases between the two germline ends. Germline lookup yields CDR1 SGHNT and CDR2 YYREEE (reference sequence). The CDR3 totals 16 residues. The CDR3 sequence is CASSQGGGGGSYEQYF. The CDR3 bases are TGTGCCAGCAGCCAAGGGGGGGGCGGAGGCTCCTACGAGCAGTACTTC.

The count of this clone is one. This chain links TRBV7-8 with TRBJ1-5; D unclear. The CDR3 consists of 13 residues. Deletions cut 5 bases from V and 4 bases from J, with 9 bases between. The germline V gene encodes CDR1 SGHVS and CDR2 FQNEAQ. The CDR3 is CASSERPNQPQHF. CDR3 nucleotide sequence: TGTGCCAGCAGCGAGCGCCCTAATCAGCCCCAGCATTTT.

On this clone: At one end, the junction sequence differs from germline, possibly due to a read error. The chain employs TRBV5-1 and TRBJ1-2; D is perhaps TRBD1 (5 bases). The germline V gene encodes CDR1 SGHRS and CDR2 YFSETQ. The CDR3 is 14 residues long. CDR3 DNA sequence: TGCGCCAGCAGGCCCATCGGGGACCTATATGGCCACACCTTC. Encoded protein: CASRPIGDLYGHTF. The full variable domain, completed using reference TRBV5-1 and TRBJ1-2, is KAGVTQTPRYLIKTRGQQVTLSCSPISGHRSVSWYQQTPGQGLQFLFEYFSETQRNKGNFPGRFSGRQFSNSRSEMNVSTLELGDSALYLCASRPIGDLYGHTFGSGTRLTVV.

This clone was found once. The chain couples TRBV6-5 to TRBJ1-6; 7 bases fit TRBD1. The CDR3 covers 15 residues. V trimming: 2 bases; J trimming: 4 bases; junction bases outside the gene matches: 2. Germline CDR1 and CDR2: MNHEY and SVGAGI. DNA of the CDR3: TGTGCCAGCAGTTACCAGGGACAGTATAATTCACCCCTCCACTTT. Translation gives CASSYQGQYNSPLHF.

The gene calls are TRBV28 and TRBJ2-7; D not resolved. The germline CDR1 and CDR2 sequences are MDHEN and SYDVKM. V was shortened by 5 bases and J by 4 bases, with 21 bases between the two germline ends. The CDR3 totals 16 residues. CDR3 coding DNA: TGTGCCAGCAGTCCCAGAGGTTCCCTCATACTTTACGAGCAGTACTTC. Protein sequence: CASSPRGSLILYEQYF.

This sequence joins TRBV4-1 and TRBJ1-6, with a possible D match to TRBD1 (5 bases). Germline CDR1 MGHRA, CDR2 YSYEKL. V was pared by 8 bases and J by 10 bases, with 9 bases between. The CDR3 is 11 amino acids. This CDR3 reads CASGRDSPLHF. DNA of the CDR3: TGCGCCAGCGGCAGGGACTCACCCCTCCACTTT.

The V call is TRBV6-1, the J call TRBJ1-3; D is perhaps TRBD1 (6 bases). V lost 5 bases, J lost 0 bases, and 8 bases lay in between. CDR1 is MNHNS, CDR2 SASEGT, per germline. The CDR3 has 14 residues. Written as DNA, the CDR3 is TGTGCCAGCAGTCCAGGGGCCTCTGGAAACACCATATATTTT. Translation gives CASSPGASGNTIYF.

V and J are TRBV30 and TRBJ2-6; D might be TRBD1 (6 bases). The CDR3 extends over 14 amino acids. Germline CDR1 reads GTSNPN; CDR2 reads SVGIG (reference sequence). V gave up 4 bases and J gave up 0 bases, with 7 bases separating them. CDR3 coding DNA: TGTGCCTGGAAAGGGGGCTCTGGGGCCAACGTCCTGACTTTC. Protein sequence: CAWKGGSGANVLTF.

There are a few counts of this clone. The V gene is TRBV4-1, the J gene TRBJ2-7; possibly TRBD1 or TRBD2 for D (5 bases each). Germline CDR1 is MGHRA and CDR2 is YSYEKL. V gave up 0 bases and J gave up 9 bases, with 27 bases separating them. CDR3 length: 18 amino acids. CDR3 amino acids: CASSQDRGFGDGPRAQYF. CDR3 nucleotide sequence: TGCGCCAGCAGCCAAGACCGAGGGTTTGGGGACGGCCCCAGGGCGCAGTACTTC.

The chain is built from TRBV9 and TRBJ1-2; D is unclear. The CDR3 is made up of 13 amino acids. CDR1 SGDLS and CDR2 YYNGEE come from the germline V gene. Between the trimmed V and J ends, which lost 0 bases and 8 bases, there was a span of 11 bases. The DNA for the CDR3 is TGTGCCAGCAGCGTAGACGGGGTGGTCGGCTACACCTTC. Translation gives CASSVDGVVGYTF.

The gene calls are TRBV29-1 and TRBJ2-7; 7 bases agree with TRBD1. This CDR3 spans 12 amino acids. Germline loops: CDR1 SQVTM, CDR2 ANQGSEA. The J segment lost 6 bases and the V segment lost 7 bases, leaving 9 bases of the junction unmatched. CDR3 DNA: TGCAGCGCCGGACAGGTCGGAGGCGAGCAGTACTTC. This encodes CSAGQVGGEQYF.

The chain employs TRBV12-5 and TRBJ2-5; D gene uncertain. Trimming stripped 1 base from V and 5 bases from J, with 11 bases between. Germline loops: CDR1 LGHNT, CDR2 FRNRAP. CDR3 size: 14 residues. CDR3 DNA sequence: TGTGCTAGTGGTTTGGACTCTCGTATCGAGACCCAGTACTTC. It translates to CASGLDSRIETQYF.

The chain carries TRBV5-6 and TRBJ2-1; D is ambiguous. With 4 bases removed from V and 7 bases from J, the gap between germline ends came to 9 bases. Germline V lookup: CDR1 SGHDT, CDR2 YYEEEE. The CDR3 contains 12 residues. CDR3 DNA sequence: TGTGCCAGCAGCACGGACCTAAATGAGCAGTTCTTC. It is translated as CASSTDLNEQFF.

This chain connects TRBV19 to TRBJ2-3; 7 bases match TRBD1. Germline CDR1 reads LNHDA; CDR2 reads SQIVND (reference sequence). With V trimmed by 6 bases and J by 0 bases, 15 bases remained unmatched. The CDR3 spans 18 residues. In DNA form, the CDR3 reads TGTGCCAGTAGCCCGGGACAGCTCTTTACCTCTAGCACAGATACGCAGTATTTT. It encodes CASSPGQLFTSSTDTQYF.

This clone was seen a single time. The chain has TRBV5-6 and TRBJ2-5; 7 nucleotides match TRBD1. Losses at the gene ends were 8 bases for V and 0 bases for J; bases not matched to a gene: 4. The CDR3 is 13 amino acids. Germline V CDR1 and CDR2: SGHDT, YYEEEE. The CDR3 protein is CASKQGNQETQYF. The CDR3 nucleotides read TGTGCCAGTAAACAGGGGAACCAAGAGACCCAGTACTTC.

The J gene is TRBJ2-1, the V gene TRBV5-1; no firm D call. The germline gives CDR1 SGHRS, CDR2 YFSETQ. The CDR3 is made up of 13 amino acids. Trimming took off 3 bases at V and 7 bases at J, with 11 bases between the two ends. The CDR3 region has the DNA TGCGCCAGCAGCTCACCTGGCCGGAATGAGCAGTTCTTC. Translation: CASSSPGRNEQFF.

The chain has TRBV29-1 and TRBJ2-1; 8 positions match TRBD2. The CDR3 spans 14 residues. The ends lost 4 bases at V and 9 bases at J; junction bases unmatched: 11. Per germline, CDR1 SQVTM and CDR2 ANQGSEA. CDR3 bases: TGCAGCGTTGCTGTACCGGGAGGGGTCGGTGAGCAGTTCTTC. This codes for CSVAVPGGVGEQFF.

V gene TRBV6-4 combines with J gene TRBJ2-3; possible D gene TRBD1, 5 bases. V lost 6 bases and J 2 bases, leaving 12 bases between the germline ends. The germline CDR1 and CDR2 sequences are MRHNA and SNTAGT. The CDR3 covers 14 residues. CDR3 sequence reads: CASSQTANTDTQYF. The DNA for the CDR3 is TGTGCCAGCAGCCAGACAGCTAACACAGATACGCAGTATTTT.

This clone was observed a few times. This chain links TRBV7-6 with TRBJ2-7, with 7 bases fitting TRBD1. The germline gives CDR1 SGHVS, CDR2 FNYEAQ. V was pared by 4 bases and J by 7 bases, with 7 bases of the junction left unmatched. The CDR3 extends over 13 amino acids. The CDR3 here is CASSSYRGREQYF. The CDR3 nucleotides read TGTGCCAGCAGCTCCTACAGGGGCCGGGAGCAGTACTTC.

The V and J genes are TRBV7-2 and TRBJ2-3; TRBD2 aligns across 7 bases. There are 16 residues in the CDR3. With 5 bases clipped from V and 3 bases from J, the junction kept 11 bases outside the gene matches. The V gene's germline CDR1 is SGHTA and CDR2 FQGNSA. The CDR3 sequence: CASSPAGGFRTDTQYF. CDR3 nucleotides: TGTGCCAGCAGCCCCGCCGGGGGGTTTCGTACAGATACGCAGTATTTT.

This chain joins TRBV28 and TRBJ2-1; TRBD2 might be the D (6 bases). Germline V lookup: CDR1 MDHEN, CDR2 SYDVKM. Trimming left V 6 bases short and J 2 bases short, with 11 bases between. This CDR3 is built from 14 residues. The CDR3 DNA sequence: TGTGCCAGCAGACCCGGGGGAGCCTACAATGAGCAGTTCTTC. Translating gives CASRPGGAYNEQFF.